Described below is a single T cell receptor (beta chain) sequence and its context. The target antigen is unknown. The primer mix had 60 Vbeta and 13 Jbeta primers. Only in-frame clones appear in the TCRdb table, and some are missing; sequencing was by immunoSEQ multiplex PCR. This sample has 90,000 to 150,000 clones, with roughly 82% found just once. The data belong to a study of cytomegalovirus exposure and HLA in healthy donors. As for the study in general: A prior analysis found 117 million unique TCR beta sequences from approximately 200 million T cells.

There are 15 residues in the CDR3. CDR1 SGHRS and CDR2 YFSETQ come from the germline V gene. Trimming stripped 0 bases from V and 7 bases from J, with 14 bases between. Study-level findings and limits: Most sequenced TCRs were rare (though some public TCRs occurred in many donors). The authors enumerated 180 or so TCR beta chains as linked to cytomegalovirus.

Input material: PBMCs. This TCR was recovered from a man between 18 and 35 years old in good health and CMV-seropositive. V usage is TRBV5-1 and J usage is TRBJ2-1, with D perhaps TRBD2 (6 bases). CDR3 bases: TGCGCCAGCAGCTTGGGGAGGGAAAGGGTGAATGAGCAGTTCTTC. Residues: CASSLGRERVNEQFF.